A single sample is the source of the 14 T cell receptor beta chains below, sequenced in a study of shared clonotypes between healthy human individuals. The data were produced by immunoSEQ multiplex PCR, yet TCRdb's version contains in-frame clones alone and is incomplete. Here the sample spans 550,000 to 700,000 clones, about three quarters being singletons. What was sequenced was memory CD4+ T cells sorted from blood. The subset here: CD45RA-negative fraction. All receptors come from a woman aged 30 to 39 in good health.

The rearrangement links TRBV11-2 to TRBJ1-4, with D possibly TRBD1 on 6 matching bases. Germline V gene lookup returns CDR1 SGHAT and CDR2 FQNNGV. Deletions cut 5 bases from V and 4 bases from J, with 11 bases between. There are 14 residues in the CDR3. For the CDR3, the DNA is TGTGCCAGCAGCCGAGGGGGGCATAATGAAAAACTGTTTTTT. Its translation is CASSRGGHNEKLFF.

The chain recombines TRBV2 with TRBJ2-1; TRBD2 matches at 11 bases. Germline V CDR1 and CDR2: SNHLY, FYNNEI. The CDR3 totals 15 residues. V dropped 6 bases and J dropped 10; count of bases not matched to a gene: 11. CDR3 sequence (DNA): TGTGCCAGCAGCCCAAAGGGCCTAGCGGGAGGAGAGCAGTTCTTC. Amino acids: CASSPKGLAGGEQFF.

In the case of this clone: It differs at one base from a far larger clone, so likely a read error. The V gene is TRBV6-5, the J gene TRBJ2-6, with a tentative D call TRBD1 (5 bases). CDR1 is MNHEY, CDR2 SVGAGI, per germline. The CDR3 consists of 15 residues. V shed 7 bases and J shed 2 bases, with 12 bases lying between them. This CDR3 is CASTDKGPGANVLTF. The CDR3 DNA is TGTGCCAGCACGGACAAGGGGCCTGGGGCCAACGTCCTGACTTTC.

This clone was observed once. This rearrangement joins TRBV5-1 to TRBJ1-3, with 7 bases fitting TRBD1. The CDR3 covers 15 residues. With 4 bases clipped from V and 1 base from J, the junction kept 5 bases outside the gene matches. CDR1 SGHRS and CDR2 YFSETQ come from the germline V gene. In nucleotides, the CDR3 is TGCGCCAGCAGCGTACAGGGGACTTCTGGAAACACCATATATTTT. Translated, it gives CASSVQGTSGNTIYF.

The genes are TRBV7-2 and TRBJ2-3; the D call may be TRBD1 or TRBD2 (6 bases each). The length of the CDR3 is 16 residues. CDR1 SGHTA and CDR2 FQGNSA come from the germline V gene. V shed 1 base and J shed 2 bases, with 13 bases lying between them. The CDR3 region is CASSLVGGGYTDTQYF. CDR3 DNA sequence: TGTGCCAGCAGCTTAGTAGGAGGGGGGTACACAGATACGCAGTATTTT.

This clone was observed at least ten times. The chain carries TRBV5-1 and TRBJ2-7; TRBD1 agrees at 7 bases. The V gene end was trimmed by 4 bases and the J gene end by 0 bases; junction bases not matched to a gene: 4. The CDR3 loop spans 14 amino acids. CDR1 and CDR2 from the germline V gene are SGHRS and YFSETQ. CDR3 protein: CASSPGTASYEQYF. The DNA for the CDR3 is TGCGCCAGCAGCCCGGGGACAGCCTCCTACGAGCAGTACTTC.

This clone came up once. CDR3 sequence (DNA): TGTGCCAGCAGGGCCCACGGGGGAAACACTGAAGCTTTCTTT. This sequence encodes CASRAHGGNTEAFF. J is TRBJ1-1 and V is TRBV6-5; D is possibly TRBD1 (5 bases). The CDR3 runs to 14 residues. The germline CDR1 and CDR2 sequences are MNHEY and SVGAGI. V was cut by 6 bases and J by 2 bases, with 13 bases left in between.

The chain is built from TRBV28 and TRBJ1-2; weak D call: TRBD1 (5 bases). In germline, CDR1 is MDHEN, CDR2 SYDVKM. The V gene lost 5 bases and the J gene lost 2 bases, with 9 bases spanning the gap. The CDR3 consists of 13 residues. The CDR3 sequence is CASSGTVNYGYTF. The CDR3 region has the DNA TGTGCCAGCAGTGGGACGGTAAACTATGGCTACACCTTC.

This sequence joins TRBV6-5 and TRBJ1-1; D not certain. CDR3 length: 15 amino acids. Germline V gives CDR1 MNHEY, CDR2 SVGAGI. The V and J ends lost 5 bases and 0 bases respectively, with 13 bases between them. The chain's CDR3 is CASSPRRRMNTEAFF. The CDR3 DNA follows: TGTGCCAGCAGTCCCCGACGGAGGATGAACACTGAAGCTTTCTTT.

In its sample, this clone was seen once. This chain uses TRBV2 with TRBJ1-3; D call uncertain. Germline V gives CDR1 SNHLY, CDR2 FYNNEI. CDR3 length: 14 residues. The V end lost 0 bases, the J end lost 7 bases, and 10 bases lay between the germline ends. The CDR3 nucleotides read TGTGCCAGCAGTGAAGCAGGCTGGAGTAACACCATATATTTT. Translation: CASSEAGWSNTIYF.

The CDR3 DNA follows: TGTGCCAGCAGCTCCCGACTCCAAGAGACCCAGTACTTC. Amino acids: CASSSRLQETQYF. The chain carries TRBV28 and TRBJ2-5; no clear D. This CDR3 spans 13 amino acids. Germline V gene lookup returns CDR1 MDHEN and CDR2 SYDVKM. V lost 6 bases and J lost 1, with 9 bases in between.

This chain joins TRBV20-1 and TRBJ2-1, with D uncertain. The CDR3 has 11 amino acids. Trimming left V 2 bases short and J 8 bases short, with 7 bases between. From germline, CDR1 is DFQATT and CDR2 SNEGSKA (reference sequence). For the CDR3, the DNA is TGCAGTGCTAGAAAAGCTTATGAGCAGTTCTTC. Amino acids: CSARKAYEQFF.

V usage is TRBV6-5 and J usage is TRBJ2-1, with 14 nucleotides matching TRBD2. The V gene's germline CDR1 is MNHEY and CDR2 SVGAGI. The CDR3 has 14 amino acids. Germline trimming cut 5 bases from V and 7 bases from J; bases unmatched to any gene: 1. The DNA of the CDR3 is TGTGCCAGCAGTAGGACTAGCGGGAGGAATGAGCAGTTCTTC. Translating gives CASSRTSGRNEQFF.

The rearrangement uses TRBV27 and TRBJ2-3; 11 bases are a match to TRBD2. CDR1 is MNHEY and CDR2 is SMNVEV in the germline V gene (reference sequence). Germline trimming cut 6 bases from V and 4 bases from J; bases unmatched to any gene: 3. The CDR3 totals 14 residues. The CDR3 DNA is TGTGCCAGCAGCACTAGCGGGAGTCCAGATACGCAGTATTTT. Translation gives CASSTSGSPDTQYF.